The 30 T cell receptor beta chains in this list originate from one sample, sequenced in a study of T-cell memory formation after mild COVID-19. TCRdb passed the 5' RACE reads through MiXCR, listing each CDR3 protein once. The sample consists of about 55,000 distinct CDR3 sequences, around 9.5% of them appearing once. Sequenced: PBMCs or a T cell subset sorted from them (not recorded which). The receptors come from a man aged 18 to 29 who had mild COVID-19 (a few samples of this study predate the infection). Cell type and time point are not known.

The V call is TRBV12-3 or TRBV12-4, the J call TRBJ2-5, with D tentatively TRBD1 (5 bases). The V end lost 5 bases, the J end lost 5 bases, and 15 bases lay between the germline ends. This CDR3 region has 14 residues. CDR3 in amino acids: CASSGRWGSETQYF. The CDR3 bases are TGTGCCAGCAGTGGAAGATGGGGCTCCGAGACCCAGTACTTC.

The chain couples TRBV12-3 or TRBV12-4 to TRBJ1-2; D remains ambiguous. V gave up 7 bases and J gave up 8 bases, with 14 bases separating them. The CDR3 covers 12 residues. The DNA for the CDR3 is TGTGCCAGCAAGGAGTCCCTAGTCGGCTACACCTTC. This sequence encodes CASKESLVGYTF.

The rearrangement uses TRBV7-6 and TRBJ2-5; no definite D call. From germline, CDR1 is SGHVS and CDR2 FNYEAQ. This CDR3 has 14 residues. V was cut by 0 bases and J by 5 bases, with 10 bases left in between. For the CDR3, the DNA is TGTGCCAGCAGCTTAGCGTCCAGTCACGAGACCCAGTACTTC. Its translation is CASSLASSHETQYF.

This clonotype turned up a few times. CDR3 sequence: CASSLTDSGALYEQYF. In DNA, the CDR3 is TGTGCCAGCAGCTTAACGGACTCGGGGGCGCTTTACGAGCAGTACTTC. The V gene is TRBV7-3, the J gene TRBJ2-7; TRBD1 or TRBD2 may be the D gene (6 bases each). The germline gives CDR1 SGHTA, CDR2 FQGTGA. This CDR3 has 16 residues. V was cut by 0 bases and J by 4 bases, with 16 bases left in between. The full variable domain, completed using reference TRBV7-3 and TRBJ2-7, is GAGVSQTPSNKVTEKGKYVELRCDPISGHTALYWYRQSLGQGPEFLIYFQGTGAADDSGLPNDRFFAVRPEGSVSTLKIQRTERGDSAVYLCASSLTDSGALYEQYFGPGTRLTVT.

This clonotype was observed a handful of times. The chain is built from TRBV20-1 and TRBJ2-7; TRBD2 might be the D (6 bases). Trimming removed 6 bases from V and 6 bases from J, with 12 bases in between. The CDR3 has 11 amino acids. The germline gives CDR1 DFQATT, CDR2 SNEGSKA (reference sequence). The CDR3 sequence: CSAEAGSEQYF. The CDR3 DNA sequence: TGCAGTGCGGAGGCGGGATCCGAGCAGTACTTC.

The DNA for the CDR3 is TGCGCCAGCAGCTATCTAGGACAGGGGAACACTGAAGCTTTCTTT. Its translation is CASSYLGQGNTEAFF. This chain uses TRBV5-1 with TRBJ1-1, with 8 positions matching TRBD1. The germline CDR1 and CDR2 sequences are SGHRS and YFSETQ. Germline trimming cut 3 bases from V and 1 base from J; bases unmatched to any gene: 5. This CDR3 has 15 amino acids.

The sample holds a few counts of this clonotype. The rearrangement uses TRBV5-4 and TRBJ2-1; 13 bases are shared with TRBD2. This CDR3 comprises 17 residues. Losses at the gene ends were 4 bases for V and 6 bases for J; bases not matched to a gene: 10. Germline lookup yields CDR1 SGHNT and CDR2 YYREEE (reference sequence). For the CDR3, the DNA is TGTGCCAGCAGCCAATGGCAGGGACTAGCGGGATCCAATGAGCAGTTCTTC. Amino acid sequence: CASSQWQGLAGSNEQFF.

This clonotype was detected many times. Here the CDR3 DNA reads TGCGCCAGCAGCTTGCTAGGGGGGAGCTCCTACAATGAGCAGTTCTTC. This translates into CASSLLGGSSYNEQFF. The chain uses TRBV5-1 and TRBJ2-1, with D perhaps assigned TRBD1 or TRBD2 (6 bases each). This CDR3 region has 16 residues. Trimming took off 1 base at V and 0 bases at J, with 11 bases between the two ends. CDR1 is SGHRS and CDR2 is YFSETQ in the germline V gene.

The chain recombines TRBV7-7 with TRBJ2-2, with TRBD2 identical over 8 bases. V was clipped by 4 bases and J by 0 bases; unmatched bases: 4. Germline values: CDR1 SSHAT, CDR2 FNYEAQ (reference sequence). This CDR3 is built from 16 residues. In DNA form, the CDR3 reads TGTGCCAGCAGCTCTCGACTAGCGACGAACACCGGGGAGCTGTTTTTT. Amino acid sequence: CASSSRLATNTGELFF.

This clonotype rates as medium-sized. The CDR3 is CASSSGGGAYNEQFF. CDR3 DNA: TGCGCCAGCTCATCTGGGGGGGGTGCCTACAATGAGCAGTTCTTC. The chain links TRBV5-1 to TRBJ2-1, with 7 nucleotides matching TRBD2. The germline CDR1 and CDR2 sequences are SGHRS and YFSETQ. The V gene end was trimmed by 7 bases and the J gene end by 2 bases; junction bases not matched to a gene: 9. This CDR3 is 15 amino acids long. Together with reference TRBV5-1 and TRBJ2-1, the CDR3 gives the full variable domain: KAGVTQTPRYLIKTRGQQVTLSCSPISGHRSVSWYQQTPGQGLQFLFEYFSETQRNKGNFPGRFSGRQFSNSRSEMNVSTLELGDSALYLCASSSGGGAYNEQFFGPGTRLTVL.

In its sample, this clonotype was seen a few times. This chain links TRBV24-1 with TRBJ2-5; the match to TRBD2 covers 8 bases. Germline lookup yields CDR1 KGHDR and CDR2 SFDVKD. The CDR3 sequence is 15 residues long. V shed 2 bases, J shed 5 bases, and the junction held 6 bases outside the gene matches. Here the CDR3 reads CATSDSAGGGETQYF. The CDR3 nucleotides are TGTGCCACCAGTGATTCCGCGGGCGGGGGGGAGACCCAGTACTTC.

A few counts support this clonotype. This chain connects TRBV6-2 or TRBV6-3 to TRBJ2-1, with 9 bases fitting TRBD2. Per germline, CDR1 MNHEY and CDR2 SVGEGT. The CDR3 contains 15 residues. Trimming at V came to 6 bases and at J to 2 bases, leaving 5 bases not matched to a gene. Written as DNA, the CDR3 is TGTGCCAGCAGGAGGCGGGGGGGCCCCTACAATGAGCAGTTCTTC. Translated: CASRRRGGPYNEQFF.

CDR3 in amino acids: CATSDPYNEQFF. The CDR3 bases are TGTGCCACCTCTGATCCCTACAATGAGCAGTTCTTC. The chain employs TRBV27 and TRBJ2-1; D uncertain. The CDR3 runs 12 residues. The germline V and J ends were trimmed by 10 bases and 2 bases, with 9 bases remaining between them. CDR1 and CDR2 (germline): MNHEY, SMNVEV (reference sequence).

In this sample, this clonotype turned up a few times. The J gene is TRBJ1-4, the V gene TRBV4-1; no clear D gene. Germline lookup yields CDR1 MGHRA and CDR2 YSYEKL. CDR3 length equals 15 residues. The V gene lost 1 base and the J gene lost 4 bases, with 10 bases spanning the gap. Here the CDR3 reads CASSQGLSLNEKLFF. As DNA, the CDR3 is TGCGCCAGCAGCCAAGGGCTTTCCCTTAATGAAAAACTGTTTTTT.

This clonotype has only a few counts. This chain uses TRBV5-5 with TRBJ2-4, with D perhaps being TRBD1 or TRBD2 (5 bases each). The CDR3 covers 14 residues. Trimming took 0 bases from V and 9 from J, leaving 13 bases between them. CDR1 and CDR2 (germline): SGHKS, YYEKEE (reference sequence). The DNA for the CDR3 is TGTGCCAGCAGCTTGGATGGGGGTAGCAGCATTCAGTACTTC. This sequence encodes CASSLDGGSSIQYF.

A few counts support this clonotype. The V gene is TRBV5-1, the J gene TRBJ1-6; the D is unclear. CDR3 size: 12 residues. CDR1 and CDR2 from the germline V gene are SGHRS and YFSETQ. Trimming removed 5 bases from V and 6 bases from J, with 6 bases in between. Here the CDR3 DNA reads TGCGCCAGCAGGGACGGTAATTCACCCCTCCACTTT. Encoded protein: CASRDGNSPLHF.

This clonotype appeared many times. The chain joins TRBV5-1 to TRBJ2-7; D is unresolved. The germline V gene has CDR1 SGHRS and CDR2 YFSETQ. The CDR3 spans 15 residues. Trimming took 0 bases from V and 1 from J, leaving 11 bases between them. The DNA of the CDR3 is TGCGCCAGCAGCTTGGTGGGTCGGTCTTCCTACGAGCAGTACTTC. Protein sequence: CASSLVGRSSYEQYF.

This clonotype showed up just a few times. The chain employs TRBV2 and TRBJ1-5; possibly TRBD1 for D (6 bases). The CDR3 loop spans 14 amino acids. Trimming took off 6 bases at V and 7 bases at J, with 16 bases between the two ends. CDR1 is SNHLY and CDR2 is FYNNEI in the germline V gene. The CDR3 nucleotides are TGTGCCAGCAGCGCAGGGGACATGCGGCAGCCCCAGCATTTT. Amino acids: CASSAGDMRQPQHF. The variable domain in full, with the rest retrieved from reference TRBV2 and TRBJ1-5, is EPEVTQTPSHQVTQMGQEVILRCVPISNHLYFYWYRQILGQKVEFLVSFYNNEISEKSEIFDDQFSVERPDGSNFTLKIRSTKLEDSAMYFCASSAGDMRQPQHFGDGTRLSIL.

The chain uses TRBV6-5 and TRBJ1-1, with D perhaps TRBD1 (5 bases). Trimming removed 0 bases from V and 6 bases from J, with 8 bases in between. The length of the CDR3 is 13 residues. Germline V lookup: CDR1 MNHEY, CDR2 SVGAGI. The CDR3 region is CASSYSRGSEAFF. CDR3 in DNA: TGTGCCAGCAGTTACTCGAGGGGTTCTGAAGCTTTCTTT.

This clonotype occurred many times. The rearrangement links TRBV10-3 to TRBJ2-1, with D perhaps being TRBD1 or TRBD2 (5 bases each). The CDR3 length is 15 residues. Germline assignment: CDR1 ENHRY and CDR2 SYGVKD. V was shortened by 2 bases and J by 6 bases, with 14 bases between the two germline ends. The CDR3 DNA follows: TGTGCCATCAGTGAGGCGGGCAGGGCCCCCAATGAGCAGTTCTTC. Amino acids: CAISEAGRAPNEQFF.

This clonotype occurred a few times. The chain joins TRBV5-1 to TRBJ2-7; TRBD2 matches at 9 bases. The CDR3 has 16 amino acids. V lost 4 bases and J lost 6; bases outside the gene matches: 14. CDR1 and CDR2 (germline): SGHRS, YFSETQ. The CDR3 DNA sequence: TGCGCCAGCAGCCCTTCCCGACTAGCGGCTTGGGGCGAGCAGTACTTC. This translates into CASSPSRLAAWGEQYF.

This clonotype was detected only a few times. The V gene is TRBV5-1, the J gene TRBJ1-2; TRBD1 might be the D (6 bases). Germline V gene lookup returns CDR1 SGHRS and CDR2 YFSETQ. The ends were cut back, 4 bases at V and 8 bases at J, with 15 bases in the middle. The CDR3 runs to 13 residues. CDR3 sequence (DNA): TGCGCCAGCAGCCAACAGGGCATCTGGGGCTACACCTTC. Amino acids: CASSQQGIWGYTF.

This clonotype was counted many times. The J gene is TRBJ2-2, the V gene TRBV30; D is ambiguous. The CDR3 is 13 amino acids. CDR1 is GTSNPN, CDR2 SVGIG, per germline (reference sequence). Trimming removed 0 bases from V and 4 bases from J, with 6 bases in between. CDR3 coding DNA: TGTGCCTGGAGTGTAGTAAGCACCGGGGAGCTGTTTTTT. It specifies CAWSVVSTGELFF.

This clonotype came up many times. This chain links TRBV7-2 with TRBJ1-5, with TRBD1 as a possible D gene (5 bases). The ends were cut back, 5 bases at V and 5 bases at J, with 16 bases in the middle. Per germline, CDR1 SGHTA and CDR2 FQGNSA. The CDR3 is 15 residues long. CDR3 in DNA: TGTGCCAGCAGCCCCCACGGGGGTCGAGATCAGCCCCAGCATTTT. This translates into CASSPHGGRDQPQHF.

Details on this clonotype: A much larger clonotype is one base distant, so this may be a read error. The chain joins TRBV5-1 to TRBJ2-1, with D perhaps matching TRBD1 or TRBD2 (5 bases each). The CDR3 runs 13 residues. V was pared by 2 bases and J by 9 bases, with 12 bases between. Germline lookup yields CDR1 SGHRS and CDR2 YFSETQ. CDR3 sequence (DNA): TGCGCCAGCAGCTTCGAAACGGGGACTGAGCAGTTCTTC. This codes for CASSFETGTEQFF. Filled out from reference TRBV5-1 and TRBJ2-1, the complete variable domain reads KAGVTQTPRYLIKTRGQQVTLSCSPISGHRSVSWYQQTPGQGLQFLFEYFSETQRNKGNFPGRFSGRQFSNSRSEMNVSTLELGDSALYLCASSFETGTEQFFGPGTRLTVL.

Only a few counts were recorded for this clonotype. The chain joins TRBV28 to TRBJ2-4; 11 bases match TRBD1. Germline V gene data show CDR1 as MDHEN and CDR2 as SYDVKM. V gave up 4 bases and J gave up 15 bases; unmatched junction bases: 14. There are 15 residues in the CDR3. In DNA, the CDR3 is TGTGCCAGCAGTTCCCCCGGGACAGGGGGTCCTTTCTTGTACTTC. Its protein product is CASSSPGTGGPFLYF. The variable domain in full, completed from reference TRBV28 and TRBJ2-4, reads DVKVTQSSRYLVKRTGEKVFLECVQDMDHENMFWYRQDPGLGLRLIYFSYDVKMKEKGDIPEGYSVSREKKERFSLILESASTNQTSMYLCASSSPGTGGPFLYFGAGTRLSVL.

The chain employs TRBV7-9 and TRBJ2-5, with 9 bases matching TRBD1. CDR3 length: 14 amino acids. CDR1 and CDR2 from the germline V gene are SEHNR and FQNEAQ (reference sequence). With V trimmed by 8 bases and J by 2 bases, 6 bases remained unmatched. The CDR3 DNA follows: TGTGCCAGCTCCGGGACAGGGTATCAAGAGACCCAGTACTTC. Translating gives CASSGTGYQETQYF.

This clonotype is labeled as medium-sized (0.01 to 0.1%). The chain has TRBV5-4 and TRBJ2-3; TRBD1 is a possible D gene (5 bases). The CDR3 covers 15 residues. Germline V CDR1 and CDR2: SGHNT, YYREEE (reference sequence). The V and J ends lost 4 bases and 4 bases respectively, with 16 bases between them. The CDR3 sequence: CASSTPGWRSDTQYF. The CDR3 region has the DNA TGTGCCAGCAGCACCCCAGGGTGGCGGTCAGATACGCAGTATTTT.

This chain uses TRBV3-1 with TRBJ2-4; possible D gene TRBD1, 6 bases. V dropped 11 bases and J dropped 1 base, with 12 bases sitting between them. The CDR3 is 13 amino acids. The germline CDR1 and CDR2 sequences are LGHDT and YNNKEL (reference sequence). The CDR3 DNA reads TGTGCCGGGCAGGGGAGCGCCAAAAACATTCAGTACTTC. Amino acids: CAGQGSAKNIQYF.

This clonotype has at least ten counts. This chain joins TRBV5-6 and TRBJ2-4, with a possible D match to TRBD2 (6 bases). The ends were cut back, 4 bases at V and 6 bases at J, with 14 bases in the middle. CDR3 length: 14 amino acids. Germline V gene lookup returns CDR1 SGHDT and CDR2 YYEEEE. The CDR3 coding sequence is TGTGCCAGCAGCCCATGGGGGGTTACAAACATTCAGTACTTC. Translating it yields CASSPWGVTNIQYF.